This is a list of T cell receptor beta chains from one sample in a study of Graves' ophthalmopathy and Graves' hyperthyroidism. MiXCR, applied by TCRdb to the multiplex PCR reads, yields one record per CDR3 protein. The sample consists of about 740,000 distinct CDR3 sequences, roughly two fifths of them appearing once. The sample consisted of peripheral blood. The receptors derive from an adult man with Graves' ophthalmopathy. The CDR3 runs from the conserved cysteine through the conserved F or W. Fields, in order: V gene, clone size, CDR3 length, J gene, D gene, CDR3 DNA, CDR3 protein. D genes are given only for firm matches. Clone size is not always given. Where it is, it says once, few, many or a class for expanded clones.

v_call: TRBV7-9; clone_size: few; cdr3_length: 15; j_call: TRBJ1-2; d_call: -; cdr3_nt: TGTGCCAGCAGCCGTACGGGACGGATGAGCTATGGCTACACCTTC; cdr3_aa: CASSRTGRMSYGYTF
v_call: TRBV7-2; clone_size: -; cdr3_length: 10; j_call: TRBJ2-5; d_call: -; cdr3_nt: TGTGCCAGCAGCCCCTCGACCCAGTACTTC; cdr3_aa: CASSPSTQYF
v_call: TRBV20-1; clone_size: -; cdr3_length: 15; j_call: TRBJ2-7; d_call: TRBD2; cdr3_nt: TGCAGTGCTAGAGATAGTGGGAGGGCCTCCTACGGGCAGTACTTC; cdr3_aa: CSARDSGRASYGQYF
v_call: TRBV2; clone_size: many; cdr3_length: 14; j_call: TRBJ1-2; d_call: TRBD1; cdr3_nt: TGTGCCAGCGCCAAATTCGAAGGGGGCAGTGGCTACACCTTC; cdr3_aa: CASAKFEGGSGYTF
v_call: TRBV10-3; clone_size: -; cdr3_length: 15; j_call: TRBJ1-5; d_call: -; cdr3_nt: TGTGCCAGCAGTGACCCGGACGGGTACAATCAGCCCCAGCATTTT; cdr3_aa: CASSDPDGYNQPQHF
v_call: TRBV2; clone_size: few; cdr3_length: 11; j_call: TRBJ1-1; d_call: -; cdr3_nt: TGTGCCAGCAGCTTAATCTTAGGGGCTTTCTTT; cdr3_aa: CASSLILGAFF
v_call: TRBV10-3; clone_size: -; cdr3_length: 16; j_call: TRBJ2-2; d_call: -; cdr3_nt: TGTGCCATCAGCGCCGAGACAGGTGTGAGCACCGGGGAGCTGTTTTTT; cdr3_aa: CAISAETGVSTGELFF
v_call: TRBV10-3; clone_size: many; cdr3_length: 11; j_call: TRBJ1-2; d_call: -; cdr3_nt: TGTGCCATGTCGGAGGGCTATGGCTACACCTTC; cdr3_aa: CAMSEGYGYTF
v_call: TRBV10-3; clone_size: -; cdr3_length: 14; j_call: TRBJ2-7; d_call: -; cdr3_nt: TGTGCCAGCAGTACCAGGGGGGACTCCTACGAGCAGTACTTC; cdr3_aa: CASSTRGDSYEQYF
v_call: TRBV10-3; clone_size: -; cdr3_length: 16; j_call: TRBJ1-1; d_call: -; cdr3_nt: TGTGCCATCAGCGCTAATACCGGAAGGGGGGACACTGAAGCTTTCTTT; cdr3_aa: CAISANTGRGDTEAFF
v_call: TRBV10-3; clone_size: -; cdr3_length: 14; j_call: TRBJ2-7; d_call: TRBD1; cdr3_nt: TGTGCCAGTAGTAAAGAACAGGGGTCTTACGAGCAGTACTTC; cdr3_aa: CASSKEQGSYEQYF
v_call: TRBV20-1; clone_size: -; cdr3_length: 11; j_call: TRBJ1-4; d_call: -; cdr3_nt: TGCAGTGCCCAGGCGCATGAAAAACTGTTTTTT; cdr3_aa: CSAQAHEKLFF
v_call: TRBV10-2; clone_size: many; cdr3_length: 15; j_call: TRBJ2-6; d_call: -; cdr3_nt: TGCGCCAGCAGTACCAGGGATTATGGGGCCAACGTCCTGACTTTC; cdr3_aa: CASSTRDYGANVLTF
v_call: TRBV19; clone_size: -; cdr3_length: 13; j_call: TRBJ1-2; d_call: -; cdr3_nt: TGTGCCAGTAGTCCCGGGACGGACTATGGCTACATCTTC; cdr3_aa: CASSPGTDYGYIF
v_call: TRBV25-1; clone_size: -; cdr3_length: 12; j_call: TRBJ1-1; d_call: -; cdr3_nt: TGTGCCAGCATTGGAGGGGACACTGAAGCTTTCTTT; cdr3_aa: CASIGGDTEAFF
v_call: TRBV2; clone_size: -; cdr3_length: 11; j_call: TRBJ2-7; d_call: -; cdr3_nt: TGTGCCAGCAGTTGGGATTACGAGCAATACTTC; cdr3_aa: CASSWDYEQYF